This T cell receptor beta chain is from a study of blood T cell repertoires in COVID-19 (dated by TCRdb to 2020 to 2022). About the full investigation: Samples from collaborators originated in the United States, Italy and Spain and spanned both the acute and convalescent phases of COVID-19. The samples were drawn from the first 160 participants of the ongoing ImmuneRACE study and from 950 to 1,500 subjects provided by 6 global collaborators. The repertoires were released in a freely available public database meant as a resource for research on the immune response to SARS-CoV-2. Nearly every sample came with metadata listing a de-identified subject ID, COVID-19 status, age in years and sex. Subjects who had been exposed to COVID-19, were actively infected with it, or had recovered from it provided the deeply sampled blood TCRbeta repertoires that made up the dataset. The material from the prospective study consisted of cDNA or gDNA derived from T cells, B-cell-depleted T cells, or PBMCs. Where HLA class I and class II types were available, the types were taken from metadata supplied by the sample provider, not from assay-based typing. The paper as a whole reports these results and caveats: Clinical and demographic metadata were provided uncurated, with the amount varying by source and participant.

As concerns this clone: The target of this receptor is not known. The input lacks base qualities; no much larger clone sits a single base away.

The immunoSEQ Assay, a bias-controlled multiplex PCR, was used to amplify TCRbeta CDR3 regions from genomic DNA. From the authors' description of their analysis: The number of nucleated cells in each sample was estimated by amplification of reference gene primers within the assay. To quantify the absolute abundance of each unique TCRbeta CDR3 rearrangement, sequence reads were collapsed and filtered. For each sample, productive Simpson clonality was calculated as the square root of Simpson's diversity index over productive rearrangements. TCRdb mirrors the immuneACCESS table, restricted to in-frame sequences. Some clones are absent from its copies; in checked studies, under half trace to an unresolved V gene, and the reason for the others is unknown. V and J calls and clone size come straight from that table; D and trimming were deduced from the DNA. For this sample the table gives around 250,000 clones, of which approximately 81% were detected only once. Together, the top ten hold 2.5% to 3.5% of the sample.

Each collaborating institution followed its own protocols to collect whole blood in K2EDTA tubes. For TCRbeta analysis, collaborator samples were shipped as frozen whole blood, as isolated PBMCs, or as DNA extracted from either sample type. Trimming removed 4 bases from V and 0 bases from J, leaving 19 bases between the germline ends. From its cysteine to its phenylalanine, the CDR3 spans 17 amino acids. This entry keeps only the CDR3 DNA: 51 bases, framed from base 1. The germline V gene (reference sequence) gives CDR1 as LGHDT and CDR2 as YNNKEL. This sequence was found in a woman aged 18-29 years with acute or convalescent COVID-19. The sample was peripheral blood. The V gene is TRBV3-1 (or the pseudogene TRBV3-2) and the J gene is TRBJ2-7; D gene: possibly TRBD2, on 6 matching bases. The CDR3 loop reads CASSRNPLGGSSYEQYF. The DNA reads as follows: TGTGCCAGCAGCCGGAATCCACTGGGGGGAAGCTCCTACGAGCAGTACTTC.